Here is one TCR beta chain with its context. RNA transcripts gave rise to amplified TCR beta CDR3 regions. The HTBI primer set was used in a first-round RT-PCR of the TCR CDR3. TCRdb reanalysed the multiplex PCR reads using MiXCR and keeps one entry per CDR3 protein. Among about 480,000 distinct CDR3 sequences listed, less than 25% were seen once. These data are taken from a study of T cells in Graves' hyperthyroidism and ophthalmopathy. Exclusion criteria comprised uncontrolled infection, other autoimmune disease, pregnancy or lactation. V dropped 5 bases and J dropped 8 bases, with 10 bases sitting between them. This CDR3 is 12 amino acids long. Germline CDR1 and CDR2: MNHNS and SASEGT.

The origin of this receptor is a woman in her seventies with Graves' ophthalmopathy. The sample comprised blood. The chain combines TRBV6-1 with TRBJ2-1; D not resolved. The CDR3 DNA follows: TGTGCCAGCAGTCCTCAGTGGGATGAGCAGTTCTTC. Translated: CASSPQWDEQFF.